The rows below give T cell receptor beta chains drawn from one sample of a study of cytomegalovirus exposure and HLA in healthy donors. The method was immunoSEQ multiplex PCR; TCRdb's version includes in-frame clones alone and lacks a portion of them. The sample consists of about 150,000 clones, 80% of them appearing once. The sequenced sample was PBMCs. These receptors all come from a woman aged 40 to 50 in good health and CMV-seronegative. Both conserved end residues are trimmed from each CDR3.

J,V,CDR3
TRBJ2-7,TRBV28,ASSETSGGFYEQY
TRBJ2-1,TRBV11-3,ASSYSGTGGTNEQF
TRBJ1-1,TRBV7-2,ASSLVLAGNTEAF
TRBJ2-3,TRBV19,ASSIAGTSDTQY
TRBJ2-3,TRBV4-2,ASKTSGLSTDTQY
TRBJ2-3,TRBV28,ASSLAGFFTDTQY
TRBJ2-3,TRBV7-2,ASSSGLAGGTDTQY
TRBJ2-3,TRBV11-1,ASSLGTSITDTQY
TRBJ1-2,TRBV9,ASSARPPREGYT
TRBJ2-7,TRBV6-1,ASSEVRQGGYEQY
TRBJ2-1,TRBV27,ASTSRAYNEQF
TRBJ2-2,TRBV23-1,ASHTQGITNTGELF
TRBJ2-1,TRBV29-1,SVVPGQYYNEQF
TRBJ1-4,TRBV19,ATVGTVGEKLF
TRBJ2-1,TRBV7-2,ASSLGDFYNEQF
TRBJ1-2,TRBV19,ASSTVANYGYT
TRBJ1-1,TRBV7-3,ASSPQGLESTEAF
TRBJ1-4,TRBV2,ASSEDRKYATNEKLF
TRBJ2-1,TRBV7-3,ASSYGGVYNEQF
TRBJ2-1,TRBV9,ASNSGTSLYNEQF
TRBJ1-5,TRBV11-3,ASSNVGSRQPQH
TRBJ1-2,TRBV25-1,ASSGGTGIDGYT
TRBJ1-6,TRBV7-9,ASSWTGVASPLH
TRBJ1-4,TRBV5-6,ASSLAGANEKLF
TRBJ2-1,TRBV29-1,GVGRRLAEDNEQF
TRBJ2-3,TRBV30,AWSWRGAHTDTQY
TRBJ1-2,TRBV5-1,ASSRPGQDYGYT
TRBJ1-2,TRBV4-3,ASSQDLRVYGYT
TRBJ1-5,TRBV10-3,ATGQGAVDQPQH
TRBJ2-4,TRBV2,ASSADTKNIQY
TRBJ2-7,TRBV5-4,ASSIPGQVYYEQY
TRBJ2-1,TRBV7-6,ASSVREGGGNEQF
TRBJ1-4,TRBV6-1,ASSEAYRGSEKLF
TRBJ1-1,TRBV4-1,ASSQAVTVNTEAF
TRBJ1-2,TRBV25-1,ASSLITGDYGYT
TRBJ1-1,TRBV5-1,ASSRTGKDTEAF
TRBJ2-6,TRBV13,ASSTRGPGANGLT